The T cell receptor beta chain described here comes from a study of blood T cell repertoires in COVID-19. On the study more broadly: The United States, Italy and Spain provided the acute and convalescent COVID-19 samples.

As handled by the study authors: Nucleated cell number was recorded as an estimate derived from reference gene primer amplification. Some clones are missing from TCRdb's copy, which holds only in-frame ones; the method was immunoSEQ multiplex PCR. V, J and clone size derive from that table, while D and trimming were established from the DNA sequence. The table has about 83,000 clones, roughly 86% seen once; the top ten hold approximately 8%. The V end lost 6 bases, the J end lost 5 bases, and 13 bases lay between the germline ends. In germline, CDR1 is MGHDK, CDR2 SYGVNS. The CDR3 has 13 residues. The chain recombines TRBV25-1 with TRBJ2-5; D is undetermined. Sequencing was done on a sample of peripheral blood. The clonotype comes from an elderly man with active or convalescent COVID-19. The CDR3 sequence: CASRLMGLETQYF. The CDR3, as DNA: TGTGCCAGCAGGTTGATGGGCTTGGAGACCCAGTACTTC.